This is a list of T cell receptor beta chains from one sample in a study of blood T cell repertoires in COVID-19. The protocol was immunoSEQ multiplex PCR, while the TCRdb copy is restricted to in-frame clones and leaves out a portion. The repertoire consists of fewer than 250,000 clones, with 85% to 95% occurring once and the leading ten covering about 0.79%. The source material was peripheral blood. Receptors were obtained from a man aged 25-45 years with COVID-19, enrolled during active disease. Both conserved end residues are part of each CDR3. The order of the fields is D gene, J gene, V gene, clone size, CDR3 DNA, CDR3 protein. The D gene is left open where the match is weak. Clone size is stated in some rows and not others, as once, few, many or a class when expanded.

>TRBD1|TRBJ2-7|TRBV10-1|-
TGCGCCAGCAGTGGGACAGGGACCCACGAGCAGTACTTC
CASSGTGTHEQYF
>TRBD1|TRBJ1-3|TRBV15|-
TGTGCCACCAGCAGAGATTTCCGACAGGGTCCCGGAAACACCATATATTTT
CATSRDFRQGPGNTIYF
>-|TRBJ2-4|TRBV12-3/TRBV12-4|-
TGTGCCAGCAGTCCCGGGAGAAGCATTCAGTACTTC
CASSPGRSIQYF
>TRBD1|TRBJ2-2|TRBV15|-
TGTGCCACCAGCAAAACAGGGGGCCCGAACACCGGGGAGCTGTTTTTT
CATSKTGGPNTGELFF
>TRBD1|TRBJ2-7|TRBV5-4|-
TGTGCCAGCAGCGAGACAGGGGCGGGCGAGCAGTACTTC
CASSETGAGEQYF
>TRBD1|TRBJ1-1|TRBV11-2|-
TGTGCCAGCAGCTCAAAACACAGGGGCACTGAAGCTTTCTTT
CASSSKHRGTEAFF
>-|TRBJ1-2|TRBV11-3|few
TGTGCCAGCAGCTTAGGACCGGGCGGGGATGGCTACACCTTC
CASSLGPGGDGYTF
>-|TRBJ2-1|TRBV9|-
TGTGCCAGCAGCGTAACTACCCAGCAGTTCTTC
CASSVTTQQFF
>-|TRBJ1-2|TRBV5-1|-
TGCGCCAGCAGCTACTCGACAGGAGGCAACTATGGCTACACCTTC
CASSYSTGGNYGYTF
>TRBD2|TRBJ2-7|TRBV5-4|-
TGTGCCAGCAGCTTGCAGCGGGGCTACGAGCAGTACTTC
CASSLQRGYEQYF
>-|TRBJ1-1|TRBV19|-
TGTGCCAGTAGGTACATGAACACTGAAGCTTTCTTT
CASRYMNTEAFF
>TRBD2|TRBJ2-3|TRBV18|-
TGTGCCAGCTCACCAATCGCGGGGGGGACAGATACGCAGTATTTT
CASSPIAGGTDTQYF
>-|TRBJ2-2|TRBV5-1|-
TGCGCCAGCAGCTTGGAAGGGAGAGGCACCGGGGAGCTGTTTTTT
CASSLEGRGTGELFF
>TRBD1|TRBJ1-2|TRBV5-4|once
TGTGCCAGCAGCTTGGCCGACAAGGGACAGGGGGCGGAAGGCTACACCTTC
CASSLADKGQGAEGYTF
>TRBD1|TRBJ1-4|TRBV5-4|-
TGTGCCAGCAGCTTGAAAACCGGGACAGGGGGCGGCGTGGAAAAACTGTTTTTT
CASSLKTGTGGGVEKLFF
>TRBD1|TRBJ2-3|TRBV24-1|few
TGTGCCACACAGGGGGATACGCAGTATTTT
CATQGDTQYF
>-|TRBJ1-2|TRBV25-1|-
TGTGCCAGAGCGGTCCCACCCCATTCCCTTTCCAACTATGGCTACACCTTC
CARAVPPHSLSNYGYTF
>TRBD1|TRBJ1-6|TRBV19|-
TGTGCCAGTAGTATAGATGGAGACAGGGAGGTCTCCTATAATTCACCCCTCCACTTT
CASSIDGDREVSYNSPLHF
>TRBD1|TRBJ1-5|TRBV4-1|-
TGCGCCAGCAGCGCGCAGACCGGGACAGGGGAGGAACAGCCCCAGCATTTT
CASSAQTGTGEEQPQHF
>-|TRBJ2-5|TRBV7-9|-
TGTGCCAGCAGCTTATGGGCGGGGTCCCAAGAGACCCAGTACTTC
CASSLWAGSQETQYF
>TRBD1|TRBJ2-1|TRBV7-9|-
TGTGCCACTCTAGACAGGGACAGCTCCTACAATGAGCAGTTCTTC
CATLDRDSSYNEQFF
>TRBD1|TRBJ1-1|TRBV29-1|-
TGCAGCGTCAGACAGGGGACGAACACTGAAGCTTTCTTT
CSVRQGTNTEAFF
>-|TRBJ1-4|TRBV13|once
TGTGCCAGCAGCTCCCAGACTATTGAAAAACTGTTTTTT
CASSSQTIEKLFF
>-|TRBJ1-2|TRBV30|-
TGTGCCTGGACCTACAGCTATGGCTACACCTTC
CAWTYSYGYTF